A selection of T cell receptor beta chains follows, all from one sample in a study of identical twins. MiXCR, run by TCRdb on the 5' RACE reads, gives a single entry per CDR3 protein. The sample lists hundreds of thousands of distinct CDR3 sequences, more than 20% seen once, with roughly 3% in the top ten. These data are also associated with another study on T cells expressing NK-cell markers.

The sequenced sample was CD4+ T cells sorted from blood. The source is a young woman in good health. CDR3s include the opening cysteine and the closing phenylalanine or tryptophan. D genes are given only for firm matches. Only part of the rows carry a size: once, few, many, or a class if the clone is expanded.

length: 13; D: NA; V: TRBV29-1; size: NA; J: TRBJ1-4; CDR3: CSVVRERGEKLFF; DNA: TGCAGCGTTGTCAGGGAAAGGGGTGAAAAACTGTTTTTT
length: 15; D: NA; V: TRBV5-1; size: NA; J: TRBJ1-4; CDR3: CASSSAGRFNEKLFF; DNA: TGCGCCAGCAGCTCGGCGGGACGGTTTAATGAAAAACTGTTTTTT
length: 11; D: NA; V: TRBV20-1; size: few; J: TRBJ2-3; CDR3: CSAKRGDTQYF; DNA: TGCAGTGCTAAACGGGGAGATACGCAGTATTTT
length: 16; D: NA; V: TRBV9; size: NA; J: TRBJ1-3; CDR3: CASSAGGSTSGNTIYF; DNA: TGTGCCAGCAGCGCCGGGGGCAGCACCTCTGGAAACACCATATATTTT
length: 15; D: NA; V: TRBV29-1; size: few; J: TRBJ2-3; CDR3: CSVGPPALSTDTQYF; DNA: TGCAGCGTTGGCCCCCCAGCTTTATCAACAGATACGCAGTATTTT
length: 13; D: NA; V: TRBV7-8; size: NA; J: TRBJ2-5; CDR3: CASIFHGGETQYF; DNA: TGTGCCAGCATCTTTCATGGGGGAGAGACCCAGTACTTC
length: 14; D: NA; V: TRBV5-1; size: few; J: TRBJ1-4; CDR3: CASSLTASNEKLFF; DNA: TGCGCCAGCAGCTTGACAGCAAGTAATGAAAAACTGTTTTTT
length: 15; D: TRBD1; V: TRBV6-2/TRBV6-3; size: few; J: TRBJ1-1; CDR3: CASRPYKTGPTEAFF; DNA: TGTGCCAGCAGACCATACAAGACAGGGCCAACTGAAGCTTTCTTT
length: 14; D: NA; V: TRBV10-3; size: NA; J: TRBJ1-1; CDR3: CAIGGQGGITEAFF; DNA: TGTGCCATCGGCGGTCAAGGGGGTATCACTGAAGCTTTCTTT
length: 16; D: NA; V: TRBV7-7; size: once; J: TRBJ2-5; CDR3: CASSTTPGVTQETQYF; DNA: TGTGCTAGCAGCACCACACCGGGGGTTACACAAGAGACCCAGTACTTC
length: 15; D: NA; V: TRBV20-1; size: few; J: TRBJ2-7; CDR3: CSARRETGVRYEQYF; DNA: TGCAGTGCGAGGCGAGAAACGGGGGTTAGGTACGAGCAGTACTTC
length: 12; D: NA; V: TRBV12-3/TRBV12-4; size: many; J: TRBJ2-2; CDR3: CASSPPRGELFF; DNA: TGTGCCAGCAGTCCCCCACGAGGGGAGCTGTTTTTT
length: 18; D: NA; V: TRBV5-6; size: few; J: TRBJ2-4; CDR3: CASSLRRPGRGAKNIQYF; DNA: TGTGCCAGCAGCTTGAGACGGCCTGGGAGAGGAGCCAAAAACATTCAGTACTTC
length: 15; D: TRBD2; V: TRBV12-3/TRBV12-4; size: few; J: TRBJ2-7; CDR3: CASSLSSGGVYEQYF; DNA: TGTGCCAGCAGTTTATCTAGCGGGGGAGTCTACGAGCAGTACTTC
length: 15; D: NA; V: TRBV20-1; size: NA; J: TRBJ1-1; CDR3: CSARGLGVGNTEAFF; DNA: TGCAGTGCTAGAGGGCTCGGGGTGGGCAACACTGAAGCTTTCTTT
length: 13; D: NA; V: TRBV5-6; size: NA; J: TRBJ2-6; CDR3: CASNALGANVLTF; DNA: TGTGCCAGCAACGCGTTGGGGGCCAACGTCCTGACTTTC
length: 13; D: TRBD1; V: TRBV2; size: many; J: TRBJ2-4; CDR3: CASTGQGANIQYF; DNA: TGTGCCAGCACTGGACAGGGGGCAAACATTCAGTACTTC
length: 15; D: TRBD2; V: TRBV12-3/TRBV12-4; size: few; J: TRBJ2-1; CDR3: CASTPGGRGEFEQFF; DNA: TGTGCCAGCACCCCGGGCGGGAGAGGGGAGTTTGAGCAGTTCTTC
length: 14; D: NA; V: TRBV12-3/TRBV12-4; size: NA; J: TRBJ2-5; CDR3: CASSSWAQGETQYF; DNA: TGTGCCAGCAGTTCGTGGGCGCAGGGTGAGACCCAGTACTTC
length: 13; D: NA; V: TRBV10-3; size: few; J: TRBJ1-6; CDR3: CAISEQTNSPLHF; DNA: TGTGCCATCAGTGAACAGACTAATTCACCCCTCCACTTT
length: 14; D: NA; V: TRBV5-1; size: NA; J: TRBJ2-1; CDR3: CASSLASLALEQFF; DNA: TGCGCCAGCAGCTTGGCTTCACTAGCACTTGAGCAGTTCTTC
length: 14; D: NA; V: TRBV5-6; size: NA; J: TRBJ2-7; CDR3: CASSRDPSLAEQYF; DNA: TGTGCCAGCAGCCGGGACCCTTCTTTAGCCGAGCAGTACTTC
length: 16; D: NA; V: TRBV7-3; size: few; J: TRBJ2-2; CDR3: CASSASRVLGPGELFF; DNA: TGTGCCAGCAGCGCCTCTAGGGTTCTCGGCCCCGGGGAGCTGTTTTTT
length: 16; D: TRBD1; V: TRBV7-3; size: NA; J: TRBJ1-1; CDR3: CASSLTGGRMNTEAFF; DNA: TGTGCCAGCAGCTTGACAGGGGGGAGAATGAACACTGAAGCTTTCTTT
length: 11; D: NA; V: TRBV18; size: NA; J: TRBJ2-1; CDR3: CASSPGREQFF; DNA: TGTGCCAGCTCACCCGGCAGGGAGCAGTTCTTC
length: 18; D: NA; V: TRBV21-1; size: NA; J: TRBJ2-5; CDR3: CASRRTRKVASVEETQYF; DNA: TGTGCCAGCAGACGAACGCGCAAAGTGGCTAGCGTAGAAGAGACCCAGTACTTC
length: 13; D: NA; V: TRBV12-3/TRBV12-4; size: NA; J: TRBJ2-5; CDR3: CASTLRGHETQYF; DNA: TGTGCCAGCACCCTGCGGGGTCACGAGACCCAGTACTTC
length: 15; D: TRBD1; V: TRBV3-1; size: NA; J: TRBJ2-3; CDR3: CASSPRDSFTDTQYF; DNA: TGTGCCAGCAGCCCCCGGGACAGCTTCACAGATACGCAGTATTTT
length: 16; D: NA; V: TRBV20-1; size: NA; J: TRBJ2-4; CDR3: CSAYTGTVTPKNIQYF; DNA: TGCAGTGCTTATACAGGGACCGTTACCCCCAAAAACATTCAGTACTTC
length: 15; D: TRBD2; V: TRBV7-2; size: few; J: TRBJ2-7; CDR3: CASSSGLAGSYEQYF; DNA: TGTGCCAGCAGCTCCGGACTAGCGGGATCCTACGAGCAGTACTTC
length: 14; D: NA; V: TRBV25-1; size: NA; J: TRBJ2-5; CDR3: CASSEYGGGAKQYF; DNA: TGTGCCAGCAGTGAATATGGGGGAGGTGCTAAACAGTACTTC
length: 15; D: TRBD1; V: TRBV13; size: few; J: TRBJ1-6; CDR3: CASSGTGGRGSPLHF; DNA: TGTGCCAGCAGCGGGACAGGGGGACGCGGTTCACCCCTCCACTTT
length: 16; D: TRBD2; V: TRBV10-3; size: few; J: TRBJ2-5; CDR3: CAIRDPSGEIQETQYF; DNA: TGTGCCATCAGGGACCCTAGCGGGGAGATCCAAGAGACCCAGTACTTC
length: 14; D: NA; V: TRBV6-2/TRBV6-3; size: NA; J: TRBJ2-2; CDR3: CASSYTQSTGELFF; DNA: TGTGCCAGCAGTTACACCCAAAGCACCGGGGAGCTGTTTTTT